This entry lists 5 T cell receptor beta chains sequenced from one sample in a study of T-cell reconstitution after alpha-beta-depleted transplantation in children. Researchers prepared the TCRbeta library using unique molecular identifiers, the study reports. TCRdb analysed the PCR reads with MiXCR anew, one entry per CDR3 protein. Of 700,000 to 950,000 distinct CDR3 sequences listed, around 17% are singletons. The sample in question was PBMCs, mostly from graft donor cells, obtained 360 days after TCRalphabeta/CD19-depleted stem cell transplant. These receptors were collected from a male patient younger than 18 who had a stem cell transplant for acute lymphoblastic leukemia, so the T cells may come from the graft donor.

This clonotype has only a few counts. This chain joins TRBV12-3 or TRBV12-4 and TRBJ1-6; no clear D gene. The CDR3 covers 14 residues. V lost 5 bases and J lost 11, with 16 bases in between. The CDR3 loop reads CASSTRPRVAPLHF. In nucleotides, the CDR3 is TGTGCCAGCAGTACCCGGCCACGGGTGGCACCCCTCCACTTT.

This clonotype has just a few counts. This chain joins TRBV5-1 and TRBJ2-3, with 9 nucleotides matching TRBD2. CDR1 and CDR2 (germline): SGHRS, YFSETQ. The CDR3 length is 14 residues. Trimming cost V 8 bases and J 2 bases; bases outside gene matches: 6. This CDR3 reads CASYIAGVTDTQYF. Written as DNA, the CDR3 is TGCGCCAGTTACATAGCGGGAGTCACAGATACGCAGTATTTT.

The V and J genes are TRBV12-3 or TRBV12-4 and TRBJ2-7; 8 nucleotides line up with TRBD2. J was trimmed by 1 base and V by 4 bases; bases with no gene match: 3. This CDR3 is 14 amino acids long. As DNA, the CDR3 is TGTGCCAGCAGTTGGACTAGCAATTCCTACGAGCAGTACTTC. It is translated as CASSWTSNSYEQYF.

In its sample, this clonotype was seen many times. V gene TRBV5-5 combines with J gene TRBJ2-3; tentative D call: TRBD1 (6 bases). The CDR3 is 15 amino acids. V was cut by 4 bases and J by 2 bases, with 14 bases left in between. Germline assignment: CDR1 SGHKS and CDR2 YYEKEE (reference sequence). The CDR3 sequence: CASSVAGTYTDTQYF. DNA of the CDR3: TGTGCCAGCAGCGTGGCAGGGACATACACAGATACGCAGTATTTT.

A single count supports this clonotype. The chain carries TRBV29-1 and TRBJ2-7; D remains unclear. Trimming shortened V by 1 base and J by 3 bases, and 7 bases separated the two germline ends. This CDR3 comprises 12 residues. Germline V gene sequence: CDR1 SQVTM, CDR2 ANQGSEA. The chain's CDR3 is CSVEAGYYEQYF. The CDR3 coding sequence is TGCAGCGTTGAAGCCGGCTACTACGAGCAGTACTTC.